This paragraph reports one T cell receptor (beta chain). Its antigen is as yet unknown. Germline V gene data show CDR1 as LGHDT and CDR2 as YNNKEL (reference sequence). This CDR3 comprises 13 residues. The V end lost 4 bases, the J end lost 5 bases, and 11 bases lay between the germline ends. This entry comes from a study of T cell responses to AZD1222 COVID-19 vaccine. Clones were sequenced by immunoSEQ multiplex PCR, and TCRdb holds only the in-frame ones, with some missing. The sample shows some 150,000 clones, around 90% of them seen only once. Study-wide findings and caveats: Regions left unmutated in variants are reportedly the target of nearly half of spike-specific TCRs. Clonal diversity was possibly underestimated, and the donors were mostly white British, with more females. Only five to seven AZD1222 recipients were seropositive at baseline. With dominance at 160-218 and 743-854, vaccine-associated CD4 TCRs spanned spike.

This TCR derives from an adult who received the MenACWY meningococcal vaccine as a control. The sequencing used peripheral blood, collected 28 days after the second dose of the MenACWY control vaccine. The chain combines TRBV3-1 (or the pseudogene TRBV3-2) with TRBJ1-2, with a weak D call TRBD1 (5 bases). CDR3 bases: TGTGCCAGCAGCCGGGAGACAGCTTATGGCTACACCTTC. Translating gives CASSRETAYGYTF.